Each of the 16 T cell receptor beta chains below was sequenced from the same sample in a study of blood T cell repertoires in COVID-19. Clones were read by immunoSEQ multiplex PCR, and TCRdb kept only the in-frame ones, dropping some. The sample lists about 210,000 clones; roughly 81% were seen once. Sequencing was performed on peripheral blood. The receptors stem from a woman in her 50s with active or convalescent COVID-19.

This chain uses TRBV2 with TRBJ1-3; 7 nucleotides agree with TRBD1. The CDR3 runs 13 residues. The ends lost 7 bases at V and 7 bases at J; junction bases unmatched: 7. The germline gives CDR1 SNHLY, CDR2 FYNNEI. CDR3: CASTRDSGNTIYF. The CDR3 DNA reads TGTGCCAGCACCCGGGACAGCGGGAACACCATATATTTT.

The chain recombines TRBV2 with TRBJ2-2; D is ambiguous. V was pared by 6 bases and J by 7 bases, with 12 bases between. Looked up from germline, CDR1 is SNHLY and CDR2 is FYNNEI. The CDR3 is 13 amino acids. CDR3 DNA: TGTGCCAGCAGCTCCACCGCGTTCGGGGAGCTGTTTTTT. Translation: CASSSTAFGELFF.

The V and J genes are TRBV27 and TRBJ2-2, with D perhaps matching TRBD2 (5 bases). The CDR3 runs 17 residues. Germline V gene lookup returns CDR1 MNHEY and CDR2 SMNVEV (reference sequence). V gave up 3 bases and J gave up 2 bases, with 16 bases separating them. The CDR3 DNA reads as TGTGCCAGCAGTTTGACGTTCAAGCGGCTAAACACCGGGGAGCTGTTTTTT. Its translation: CASSLTFKRLNTGELFF.

This chain connects TRBV12-3 or TRBV12-4 to TRBJ1-5; D gene unclear. V lost 2 bases and J 5 bases, leaving 4 bases between the germline ends. The CDR3 is made up of 12 amino acids. The CDR3 loop reads CASSLQDQPQHF. CDR3 bases: TGTGCCAGCAGTTTACAGGATCAGCCCCAGCATTTT.

This clone came up once. The V gene is TRBV20-1, the J gene TRBJ1-1; D gene ambiguous. Germline values: CDR1 DFQATT, CDR2 SNEGSKA (reference sequence). V shed 3 bases and J shed 3 bases, with 8 bases lying between them. This CDR3 region has 12 residues. The chain's CDR3 is CSASSGHTEAFF. For the CDR3, the DNA is TGCAGTGCTAGTAGCGGACACACTGAAGCTTTCTTT.

The J gene is TRBJ1-5, the V gene TRBV28, with TRBD1 as a possible D gene (6 bases). The ends were cut back, 6 bases at V and 11 bases at J, with 17 bases in the middle. Germline loops: CDR1 MDHEN, CDR2 SYDVKM. There are 13 residues in the CDR3. CDR3 sequence reads: CASSSLGTTAQHF. Here the CDR3 DNA reads TGTGCCAGCAGCTCCCTCGGGACAACGGCCCAGCATTTT.

The V and J genes are TRBV5-1 and TRBJ2-3; D might be TRBD2 (5 bases). V was trimmed by 7 bases and J by 2 bases, leaving 17 bases between them. The germline gives CDR1 SGHRS, CDR2 YFSETQ. The CDR3 loop spans 15 amino acids. In nucleotides, the CDR3 is TGCGCCAGCTCTCCCGGCGGGCCGCCCACAGATACGCAGTATTTT. Translated, it gives CASSPGGPPTDTQYF. Looking up the rest from reference TRBV5-1 and TRBJ2-3 gives the full variable domain: KAGVTQTPRYLIKTRGQQVTLSCSPISGHRSVSWYQQTPGQGLQFLFEYFSETQRNKGNFPGRFSGRQFSNSRSEMNVSTLELGDSALYLCASSPGGPPTDTQYFGPGTRLTVL.

The chain joins TRBV9 to TRBJ2-5; D is perhaps TRBD1 (6 bases). The germline CDR1 and CDR2 sequences are SGDLS and YYNGEE. The V end lost 0 bases, the J end lost 5 bases, and 8 bases lay between the germline ends. CDR3 length: 13 amino acids. This chain's CDR3 is CASSVGTAETQYF. DNA of the CDR3: TGTGCCAGCAGCGTAGGGACAGCTGAGACCCAGTACTTC.

J is TRBJ1-2 and V is TRBV6-5, with D possibly matching TRBD1 (5 bases). The CDR3 extends over 12 amino acids. Germline V gene data show CDR1 as MNHEY and CDR2 as SVGAGI. Trimming took off 5 bases at V and 1 base at J, with 5 bases between the two ends. CDR3 sequence reads: CASSQGNYGYTF. As DNA, the CDR3 is TGTGCCAGCAGTCAGGGTAACTATGGCTACACCTTC.

This chain uses TRBV6-6 with TRBJ2-7; 7 bases align to TRBD2. The CDR3 covers 15 residues. Trimming cost V 1 base and J 5 bases; bases outside gene matches: 8. CDR1 and CDR2 from the germline V gene are MNHNY and SVGAGI (reference sequence). The CDR3 region is CASSYFPGGSHEQYF. DNA of the CDR3: TGTGCCAGCAGTTACTTTCCCGGGGGGAGCCACGAGCAGTACTTC.

This sequence joins TRBV28 and TRBJ1-1; the D gene is possibly TRBD1 (6 bases). V lost 6 bases and J lost 11, with 16 bases in between. In germline, CDR1 is MDHEN, CDR2 SYDVKM. The CDR3 consists of 12 residues. CDR3 bases: TGTGCCAGCAGGGACCCGGGGGGCGAGGCTTTCTTT. It encodes CASRDPGGEAFF.

This clone was picked up one time. The rearrangement links TRBV28 to TRBJ1-4; no definite D call. The CDR3 sequence is 14 residues long. V lost 6 bases and J lost 7, with 15 bases in between. The germline gives CDR1 MDHEN, CDR2 SYDVKM. The CDR3 here is CASSTGPEREKLFF. CDR3 DNA: TGTGCCAGCAGCACCGGCCCAGAGCGTGAAAAACTGTTTTTT. Supplemented by reference TRBV28 and TRBJ1-4, the full variable domain reads DVKVTQSSRYLVKRTGEKVFLECVQDMDHENMFWYRQDPGLGLRLIYFSYDVKMKEKGDIPEGYSVSREKKERFSLILESASTNQTSMYLCASSTGPEREKLFFGSGTQLSVL.

The chain carries TRBV5-5 and TRBJ2-5, with a tentative D call TRBD2 (6 bases). The CDR3 totals 12 residues. V was trimmed by 4 bases and J by 5 bases, leaving 9 bases between them. The germline gives CDR1 SGHKS, CDR2 YYEKEE (reference sequence). The CDR3: CASSSRGETQYF. Here the CDR3 DNA reads TGTGCCAGCAGCAGCCGGGGGGAGACCCAGTACTTC.

This clone occurred once. The gene calls are TRBV5-8 and TRBJ2-3; possibly TRBD2 for D (5 bases). Germline values: CDR1 SGHTS, CDR2 YDEGEE. The CDR3 runs 14 residues. V was shortened by 2 bases and J by 2 bases, with 9 bases between the two germline ends. The DNA of the CDR3 is TGTGCCAGCAGCTTCGGGGTGCCCACAGATACGCAGTATTTT. Translating gives CASSFGVPTDTQYF. The variable domain in full, with the rest retrieved from reference TRBV5-8 and TRBJ2-3, is EAGVTQSPTHLIKTRGQQATLRCSPISGHTSVYWYQQALGLGLQFLLWYDEGEERNRGNFPPRFSGRQFPNYSSELNVNALELEDSALYLCASSFGVPTDTQYFGPGTRLTVL.

V is TRBV6-5 and J is TRBJ1-2; D unclear. This CDR3 has 13 amino acids. Germline assignment: CDR1 MNHEY and CDR2 SVGAGI. V lost 6 bases and J lost 8, with 16 bases in between. The CDR3 DNA follows: TGTGCCAGCAGACGAGATGCGGTCGTAGGCTACACCTTC. This translates into CASRRDAVVGYTF.

The chain joins TRBV7-2 to TRBJ1-2; unclear D gene. The CDR3 is made up of 15 amino acids. Germline V gives CDR1 SGHTA, CDR2 FQGNSA. V was trimmed by 1 base and J by 0 bases, leaving 9 bases between them. CDR3 protein: CASSLGGVSNYGYTF. CDR3 nucleotides: TGTGCCAGCAGCTTAGGAGGCGTCTCTAACTATGGCTACACCTTC. The full variable domain, with the rest looked up from reference TRBV7-2 and TRBJ1-2, is GAGVSQSPSNKVTEKGKDVELRCDPISGHTALYWYRQSLGQGLEFLIYFQGNSAPDKSGLPSDRFSAERTGGSVSTLTIQRTQQEDSAVYLCASSLGGVSNYGYTFGSGTRLTVV.